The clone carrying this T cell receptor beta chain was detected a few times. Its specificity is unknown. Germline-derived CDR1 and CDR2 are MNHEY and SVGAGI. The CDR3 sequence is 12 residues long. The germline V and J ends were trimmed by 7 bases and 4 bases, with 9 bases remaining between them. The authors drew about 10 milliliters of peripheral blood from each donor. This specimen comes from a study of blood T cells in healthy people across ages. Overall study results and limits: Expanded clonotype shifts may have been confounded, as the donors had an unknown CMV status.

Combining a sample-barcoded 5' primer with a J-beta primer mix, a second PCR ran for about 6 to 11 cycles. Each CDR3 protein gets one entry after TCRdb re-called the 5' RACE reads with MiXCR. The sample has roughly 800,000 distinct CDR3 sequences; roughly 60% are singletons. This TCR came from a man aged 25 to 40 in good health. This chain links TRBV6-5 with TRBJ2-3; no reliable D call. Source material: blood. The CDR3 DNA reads TGTGCCAGCATTGGGCAGGCAGATACGCAGTATTTT. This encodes CASIGQADTQYF.